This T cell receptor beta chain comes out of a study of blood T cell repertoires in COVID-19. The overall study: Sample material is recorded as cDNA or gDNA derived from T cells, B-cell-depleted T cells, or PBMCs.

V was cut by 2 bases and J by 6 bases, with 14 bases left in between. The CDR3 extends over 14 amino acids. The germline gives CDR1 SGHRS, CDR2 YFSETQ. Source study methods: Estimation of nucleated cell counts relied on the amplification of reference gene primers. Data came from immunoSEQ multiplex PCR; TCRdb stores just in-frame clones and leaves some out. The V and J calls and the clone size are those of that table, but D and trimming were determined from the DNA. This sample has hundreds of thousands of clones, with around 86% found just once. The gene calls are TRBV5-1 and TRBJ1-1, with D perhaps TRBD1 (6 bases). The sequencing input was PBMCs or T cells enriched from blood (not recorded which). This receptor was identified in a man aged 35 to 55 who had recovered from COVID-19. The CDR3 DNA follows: TGCGCCAGCAGCTTAAATGGGGGCGCGTCTGAAGCTTTCTTT. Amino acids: CASSLNGGASEAFF. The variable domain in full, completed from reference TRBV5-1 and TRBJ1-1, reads KAGVTQTPRYLIKTRGQQVTLSCSPISGHRSVSWYQQTPGQGLQFLFEYFSETQRNKGNFPGRFSGRQFSNSRSEMNVSTLELGDSALYLCASSLNGGASEAFFGQGTRLTVV.